This record looks at one TCR beta chain sequence and its context. Its antigen remains unidentified. A junction boundary mismatches the germline segment, possibly from a read error. The data were obtained in a study of tumor-infiltrating lymphocytes in primary liver carcinoma. Study context: Each participant had primary liver carcinoma, and surgical resection was the treatment. Study-level findings and limits: With p = 0.039, the top-250-clone fraction in tumors significantly exceeded that in blood. Less overlap was seen in tumor-adjacent and tumor-blood pairs than in tumor region pairs.

The investigators made TCR beta cDNA from roughly 460 ng total RNA, using a constant-region primer. Each TCR beta library was derived from three nested multiplex PCR rounds that employed slightly modified ARM-PCR. For around 9 cycles apiece, the opening two PCR rounds ran with TRBV1-TRBV30 forward primers and a C-beta reverse primer. TCRdb reprocessed the multiplex PCR reads with MiXCR, giving one entry per CDR3 protein. The repertoire holds about 300,000 distinct CDR3 sequences, with approximately 65% as singletons. Per germline, CDR1 MNHEY and CDR2 SVGAGI. This CDR3 is built from 18 residues. The blood RNA (from unsorted whole blood) was obtained, and germline DNA was also extracted. Preoperatively, peripheral blood was drawn, 3.5 to 4.5 milliliters in total.

This sequence joins TRBV6-5 and TRBJ2-5; D uncertain. The TCR originated in a man in his forties or fifties with primary liver carcinoma and hepatitis B virus infection. What was sequenced was peripheral blood. CDR3 DNA sequence: TGTGCCAGCATTTACGAGAATGCCGGGCCGTCAGGCGGAGAGACCCAGTACTTC. It codes for CASIYENAGPSGGETQYF.